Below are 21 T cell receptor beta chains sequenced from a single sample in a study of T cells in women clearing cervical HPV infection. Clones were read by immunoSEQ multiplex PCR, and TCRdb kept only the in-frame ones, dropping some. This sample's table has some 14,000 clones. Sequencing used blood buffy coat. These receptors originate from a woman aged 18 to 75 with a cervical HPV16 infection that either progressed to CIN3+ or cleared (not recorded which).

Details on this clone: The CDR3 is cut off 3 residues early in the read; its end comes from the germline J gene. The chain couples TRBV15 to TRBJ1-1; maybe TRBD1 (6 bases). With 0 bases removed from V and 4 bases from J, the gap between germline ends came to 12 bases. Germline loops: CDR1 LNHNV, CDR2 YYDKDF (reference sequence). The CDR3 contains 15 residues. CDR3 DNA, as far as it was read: TGTGCCACCAGCAGAGATAGGGGGGGCGGCACTGAA. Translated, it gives CATSRDRGGGTE. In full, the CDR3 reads CATSRDRGGGTEAFF.

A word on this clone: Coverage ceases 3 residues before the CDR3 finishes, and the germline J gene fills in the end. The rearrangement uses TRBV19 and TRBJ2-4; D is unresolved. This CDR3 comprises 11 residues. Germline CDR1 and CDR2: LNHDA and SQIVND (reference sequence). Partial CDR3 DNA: TGTGCCAGTAGCCGCAACTATGGT. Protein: CASSRNYG. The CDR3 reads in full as CASSRNYGQYF.

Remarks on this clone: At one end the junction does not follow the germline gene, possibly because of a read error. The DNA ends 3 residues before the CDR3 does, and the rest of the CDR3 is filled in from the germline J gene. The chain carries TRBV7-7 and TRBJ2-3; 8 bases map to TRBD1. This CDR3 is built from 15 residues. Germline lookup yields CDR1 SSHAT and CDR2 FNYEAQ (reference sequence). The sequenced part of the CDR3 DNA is TGTGCTAGCAGCTTCGGGGGACAGACAGGGGAGACG. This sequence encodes CASSFGGQTGET. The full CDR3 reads CASSFGGQTGETQYF.

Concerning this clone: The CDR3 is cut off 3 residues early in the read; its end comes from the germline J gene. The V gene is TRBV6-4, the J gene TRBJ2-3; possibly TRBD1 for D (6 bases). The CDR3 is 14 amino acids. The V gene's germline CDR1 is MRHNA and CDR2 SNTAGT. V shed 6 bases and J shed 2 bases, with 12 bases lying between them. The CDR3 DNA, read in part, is TGTGCCAGCAGCCCGGGACAAAACACAGATACG. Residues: CASSPGQNTDT. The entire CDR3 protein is CASSPGQNTDTQYF.

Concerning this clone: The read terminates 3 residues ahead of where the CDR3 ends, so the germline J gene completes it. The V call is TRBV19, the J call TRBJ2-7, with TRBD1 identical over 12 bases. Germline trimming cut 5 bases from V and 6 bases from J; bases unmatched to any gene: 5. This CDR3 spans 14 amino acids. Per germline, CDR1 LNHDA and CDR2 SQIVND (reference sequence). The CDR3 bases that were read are TGTGCCAGTAGTTGGGGGACAGGGGGCAGCGAG. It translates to CASSWGTGGSE. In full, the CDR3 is CASSWGTGGSEQYF.

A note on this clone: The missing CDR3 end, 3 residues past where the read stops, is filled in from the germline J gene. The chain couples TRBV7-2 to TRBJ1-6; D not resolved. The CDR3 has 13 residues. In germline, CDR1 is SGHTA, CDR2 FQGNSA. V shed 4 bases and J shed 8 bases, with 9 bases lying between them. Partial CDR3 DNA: TGTGCCAGCAGCTCCGGGGTGCATTCACCC. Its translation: CASSSGVHSP. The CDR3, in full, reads CASSSGVHSPLHF.

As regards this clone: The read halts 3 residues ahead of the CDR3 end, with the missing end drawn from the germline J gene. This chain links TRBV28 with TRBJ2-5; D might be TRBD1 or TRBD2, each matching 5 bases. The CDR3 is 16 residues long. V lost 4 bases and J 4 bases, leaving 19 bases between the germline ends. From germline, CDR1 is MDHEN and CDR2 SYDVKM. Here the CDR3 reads CASSSLGKGQLETQYF. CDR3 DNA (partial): TGTGCCAGCAGTTCCCTCGGGAAGGGGCAATTAGAGACC.

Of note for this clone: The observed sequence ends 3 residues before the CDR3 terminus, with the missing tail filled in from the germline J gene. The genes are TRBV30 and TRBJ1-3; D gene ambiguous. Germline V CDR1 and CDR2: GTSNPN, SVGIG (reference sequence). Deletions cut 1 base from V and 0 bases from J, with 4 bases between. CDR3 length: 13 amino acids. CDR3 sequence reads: CAWSGYSGNTIYF. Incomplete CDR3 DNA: TGTGCCTGGAGTGGCTACTCTGGAAACACC.

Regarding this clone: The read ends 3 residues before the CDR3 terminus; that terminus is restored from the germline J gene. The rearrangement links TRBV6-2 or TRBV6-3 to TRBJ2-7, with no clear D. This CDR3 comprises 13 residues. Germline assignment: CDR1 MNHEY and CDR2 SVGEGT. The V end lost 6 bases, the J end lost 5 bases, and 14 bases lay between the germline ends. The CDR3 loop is CASRMSRPDEQYF. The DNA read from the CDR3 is TGTGCCAGCAGAATGAGCCGCCCCGACGAG.

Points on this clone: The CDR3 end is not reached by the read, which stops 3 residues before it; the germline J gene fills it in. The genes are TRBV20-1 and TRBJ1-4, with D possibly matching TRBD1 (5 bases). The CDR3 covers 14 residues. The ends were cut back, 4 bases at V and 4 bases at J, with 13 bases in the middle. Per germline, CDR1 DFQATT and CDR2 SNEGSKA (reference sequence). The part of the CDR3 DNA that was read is TGCAGTGCTACCACCGGGACTCTTAATGAAAAA. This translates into CSATTGTLNEK. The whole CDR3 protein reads CSATTGTLNEKLFF.

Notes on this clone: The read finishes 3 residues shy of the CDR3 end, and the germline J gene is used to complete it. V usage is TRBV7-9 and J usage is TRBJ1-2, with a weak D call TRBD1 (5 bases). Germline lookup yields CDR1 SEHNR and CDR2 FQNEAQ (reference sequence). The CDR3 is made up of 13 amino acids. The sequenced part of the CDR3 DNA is TGTGCCAGCAGCCAAGGACACGTGGACGAC. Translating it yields CASSQGHVDD. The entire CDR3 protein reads CASSQGHVDDYTF.

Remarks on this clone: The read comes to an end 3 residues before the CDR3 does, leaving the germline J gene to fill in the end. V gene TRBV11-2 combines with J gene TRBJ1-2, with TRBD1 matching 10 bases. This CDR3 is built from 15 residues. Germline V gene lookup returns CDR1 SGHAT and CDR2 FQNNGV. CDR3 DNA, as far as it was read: TGTGCCAGCAGCGTGGCCGGGACAGGGGCGGGGGAC. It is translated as CASSVAGTGAGD. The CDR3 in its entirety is CASSVAGTGAGDYTF.

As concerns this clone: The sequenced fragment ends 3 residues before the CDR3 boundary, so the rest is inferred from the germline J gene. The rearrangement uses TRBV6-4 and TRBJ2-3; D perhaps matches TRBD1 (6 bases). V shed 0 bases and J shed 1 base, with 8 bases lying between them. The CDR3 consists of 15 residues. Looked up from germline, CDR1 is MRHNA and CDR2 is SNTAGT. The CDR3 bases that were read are TGTGCCAGCAGTGACTCGTCAGGGGGCACAGATACG. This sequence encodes CASSDSSGGTDT. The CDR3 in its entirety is CASSDSSGGTDTQYF.

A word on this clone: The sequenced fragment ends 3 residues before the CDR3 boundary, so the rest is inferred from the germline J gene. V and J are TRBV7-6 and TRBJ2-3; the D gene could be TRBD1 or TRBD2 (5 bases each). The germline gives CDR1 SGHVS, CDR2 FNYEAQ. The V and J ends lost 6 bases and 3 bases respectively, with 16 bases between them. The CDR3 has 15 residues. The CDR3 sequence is CASSAWAGSTDTQYF. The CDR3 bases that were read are TGTGCCAGCAGTGCTTGGGCAGGGAGTACAGATACG.

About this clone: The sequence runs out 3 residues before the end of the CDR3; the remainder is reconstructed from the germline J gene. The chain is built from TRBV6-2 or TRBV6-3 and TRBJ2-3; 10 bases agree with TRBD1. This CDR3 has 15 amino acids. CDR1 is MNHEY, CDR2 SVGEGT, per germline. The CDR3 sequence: CASSSRQGAGQPQYF. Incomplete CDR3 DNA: TGTGCCAGCAGCTCCCGACAGGGGGCGGGACAGCCG.

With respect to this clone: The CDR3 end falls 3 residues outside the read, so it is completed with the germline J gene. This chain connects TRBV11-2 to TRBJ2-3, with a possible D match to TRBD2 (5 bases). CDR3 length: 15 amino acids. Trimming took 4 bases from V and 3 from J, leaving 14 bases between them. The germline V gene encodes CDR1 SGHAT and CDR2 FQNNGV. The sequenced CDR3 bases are TGTGCCAGCAGCTACGTGGGCCGGGGAACAGATACG. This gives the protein CASSYVGRGTDT. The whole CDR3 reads CASSYVGRGTDTQYF.

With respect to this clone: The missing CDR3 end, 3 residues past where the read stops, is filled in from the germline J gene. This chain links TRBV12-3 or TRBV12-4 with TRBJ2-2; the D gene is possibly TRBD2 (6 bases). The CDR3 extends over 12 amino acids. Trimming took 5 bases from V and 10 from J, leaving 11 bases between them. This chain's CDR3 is CASSLGGAELFF. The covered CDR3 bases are TGTGCCAGCAGTCTCGGGGGTGCGGAG.

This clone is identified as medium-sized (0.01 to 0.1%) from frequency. CDR3 in amino acids: CASSLGPETQYF. The sequenced CDR3 bases are TGTGCCAGCAGTTTGGGGCCGGAGACC. The rearrangement links TRBV6-2 or TRBV6-3 to TRBJ2-5; TRBD1 is a possible D gene (5 bases). The read ends 3 residues early relative to the CDR3; the germline J gene fills the gap. This CDR3 region has 12 residues. Trimming took off 4 bases at V and 5 bases at J, with 8 bases between the two ends. CDR1 is MNHEY and CDR2 is SVGEGT in the germline V gene.

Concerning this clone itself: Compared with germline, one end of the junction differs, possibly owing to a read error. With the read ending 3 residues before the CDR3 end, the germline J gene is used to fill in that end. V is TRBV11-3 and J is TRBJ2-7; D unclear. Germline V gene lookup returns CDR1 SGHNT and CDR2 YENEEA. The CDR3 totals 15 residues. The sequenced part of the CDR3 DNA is TGTGCCAGCAGCTTAGGAGGCCCCGCCTCCAACGAG. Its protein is CASSLGGPASNE. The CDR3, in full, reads CASSLGGPASNEQYF.

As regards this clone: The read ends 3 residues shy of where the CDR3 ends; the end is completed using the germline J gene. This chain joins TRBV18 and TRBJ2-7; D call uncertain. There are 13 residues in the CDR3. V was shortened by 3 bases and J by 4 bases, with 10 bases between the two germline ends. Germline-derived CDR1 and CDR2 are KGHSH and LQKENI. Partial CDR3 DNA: TGTGCCAGCTCACCTCGAGGTGATTACGAG. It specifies CASSPRGDYE. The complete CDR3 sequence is CASSPRGDYEQYF.

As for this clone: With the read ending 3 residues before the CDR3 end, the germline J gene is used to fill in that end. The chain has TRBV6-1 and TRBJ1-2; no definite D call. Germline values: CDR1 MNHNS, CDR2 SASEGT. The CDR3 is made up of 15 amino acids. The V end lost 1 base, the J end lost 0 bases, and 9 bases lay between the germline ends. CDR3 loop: CASSEGPTANYGYTF. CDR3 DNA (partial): TGTGCCAGCAGTGAAGGCCCCACAGCTAACTATGGC.